This T cell receptor beta chain was observed in a study of cytomegalovirus exposure and HLA in healthy donors. The PCR made use of 60 Vbeta and 13 Jbeta primers. Sequencing used immunoSEQ multiplex PCR; TCRdb keeps in-frame clones, though not all of them. The sample carries around 91,000 clones, around 84% recorded once. The CDR3 covers 15 residues. CDR1 is SGDLS, CDR2 YYNGEE, per germline. Between the trimmed V and J ends, which lost 1 base and 2 bases, there was a span of 12 bases. Sample: PBMCs. This TCR was sampled from a woman in her thirties or forties in good health and CMV-seropositive. The chain uses TRBV9 and TRBJ1-2; no clear D gene. DNA for the CDR3: TGTGCCAGCAGCGTATGGCAGGATGGAAACTATGGCTACACCTTC. The encoded protein is CASSVWQDGNYGYTF. Full variable domain (rest looked up from reference TRBV9 and TRBJ1-2): DSGVTQTPKHLITATGQRVTLRCSPRSGDLSVYWYQQSLDQGLQFLIQYYNGEERAKGNILERFSAQQFPDLHSELNLSSLELGDSALYFCASSVWQDGNYGYTFGSGTRLTVV.